This entry describes one T cell receptor beta chain. The antigen is undetermined. For TCRbeta, the library was prepared with unique molecular identifiers. TCRdb re-analysed the PCR reads in MiXCR, keeping a single row per CDR3 protein. In the table there are 900,000 or so distinct CDR3 sequences, 16% of which are singletons. This sample stems from a study of T-cell reconstitution after alpha-beta-depleted transplantation in children. Broader study findings: Diversity and T-cell counts at one year after transplant derived mostly from new T cells.

V shed 4 bases, J shed 1 base, and the junction held 12 bases outside the gene matches. The germline CDR1 and CDR2 sequences are MNHNS and SASEGT. The CDR3 spans 18 residues. V gene TRBV6-1 combines with J gene TRBJ2-5, with TRBD1 matching over 10 bases. The sequences come from PBMCs, mostly from graft donor cells, collected 360 days after TCRalphabeta/CD19-depleted stem cell transplant. This clonotype was obtained from a male patient aged 10 to 17 who had a stem cell transplant for acute lymphoblastic leukemia, so the T cells may come from the graft donor. The CDR3 DNA reads as TGTGCCAGCAGTGTCCGGGACAGGGGAAGGAATCGCCAAGAGACCCAGTACTTC. Translating gives CASSVRDRGRNRQETQYF.